One and the same sample provided the 19 T cell receptor beta chains below, sequenced in a study of identical twins. Via MiXCR, TCRdb re-called the 5' RACE reads, giving one row per CDR3 protein. The data show approximately 700,000 distinct CDR3 sequences, 18% seen once. In addition, the sample was reused for a study of T cells expressing NK-cell markers.

Sequenced: PBMCs. The receptors were gathered from a woman younger than 35 in good health.

In this sample, this clonotype turned up a few times. This chain links TRBV3-1 with TRBJ2-5, with 7 bases fitting TRBD1. The length of the CDR3 is 16 residues. V dropped 1 base and J dropped 2; count of bases not matched to a gene: 7. Germline CDR1 and CDR2: LGHDT and YNNKEL (reference sequence). CDR3 in amino acids: CASSQARYRGQETQYF. The CDR3 bases are TGTGCCAGCAGCCAAGCGAGATACAGGGGACAAGAGACCCAGTACTTC.

This clonotype has just a few counts. This chain uses TRBV20-1 with TRBJ1-1; D remains ambiguous. Trimming left V 6 bases short and J 7 bases short, with 9 bases between. CDR3 length: 10 amino acids. Germline V gene sequence: CDR1 DFQATT, CDR2 SNEGSKA (reference sequence). The CDR3 protein is CSAKGVEAFF. The CDR3 nucleotides are TGCAGTGCCAAAGGCGTTGAAGCTTTCTTT.

This clonotype was picked up a small number of times. The genes are TRBV20-1 and TRBJ1-1; D is perhaps TRBD1 (5 bases). CDR1 DFQATT and CDR2 SNEGSKA come from the germline V gene (reference sequence). V was trimmed by 3 bases and J by 7 bases, leaving 18 bases between them. This CDR3 comprises 14 residues. This CDR3 is CSARGQGTSSEAFF. The CDR3 DNA reads TGCAGTGCTAGGGGTCAGGGAACAAGTAGTGAAGCTTTCTTT.

The chain recombines TRBV5-1 with TRBJ2-7, with D maybe TRBD2 (5 bases). In germline, CDR1 is SGHRS, CDR2 YFSETQ. V lost 0 bases to trimming and J lost 10 bases, with 11 bases between them. The CDR3 has 12 residues. The CDR3 sequence is CASSLAGGGQYF. CDR3 bases: TGCGCCAGCAGCTTGGCCGGAGGTGGACAGTACTTC.

The chain combines TRBV6-1 with TRBJ1-2, with 10 bases that match TRBD1. The CDR3 extends over 15 amino acids. The germline V gene has CDR1 MNHNS and CDR2 SASEGT. The J segment lost 1 base and the V segment lost 5 bases, leaving 4 bases of the junction unmatched. CDR3 protein: CASSSRDRGNYGYTF. The DNA for the CDR3 is TGTGCCAGCAGTAGCCGGGACAGGGGTAACTATGGCTACACCTTC.

This clonotype was seen a handful of times. This rearrangement joins TRBV7-9 to TRBJ2-1; 10 bases line up with TRBD2. The CDR3 has 16 residues. J gave up 3 bases and V 3 bases, and 5 bases lay outside the gene matches. Germline loops: CDR1 SEHNR, CDR2 FQNEAQ (reference sequence). CDR3 residues: CASSFPTSGLYNEQFF. Written as DNA, the CDR3 is TGTGCCAGCAGCTTCCCGACTAGCGGGCTCTACAATGAGCAGTTCTTC.

CDR3 amino acids: CASSYRSPDEQYF. In nucleotides, the CDR3 is TGTGCCAGCAGTTATAGGTCGCCGGACGAGCAGTACTTC. The chain has TRBV6-5 and TRBJ2-7, with D unclear. V gave up 3 bases and J gave up 5 bases, with 11 bases separating them. The germline V gene has CDR1 MNHEY and CDR2 SVGAGI. The CDR3 is made up of 13 amino acids.

This clonotype was observed many times. This chain joins TRBV12-3 or TRBV12-4 and TRBJ2-2; no clear D gene. The V gene lost 3 bases and the J gene lost 6 bases, with 5 bases spanning the gap. CDR3 length: 12 residues. CDR3 coding DNA: TGTGCCAGCAGTTTCTCGGCCGGGGAGCTGTTTTTT. Its translation is CASSFSAGELFF.

The chain combines TRBV20-1 with TRBJ2-3; 8 nucleotides line up with TRBD2. After removal of 4 bases from V and 4 bases from J, the junction contained 4 bases not matched to a gene. Looked up from germline, CDR1 is DFQATT and CDR2 is SNEGSKA (reference sequence). CDR3 length: 13 residues. The CDR3 loop is CSAKGRGADTQYF. CDR3 DNA: TGCAGTGCTAAAGGGCGGGGGGCAGATACGCAGTATTTT.

This clonotype appeared a few times. The rearrangement joins TRBV20-1 to TRBJ2-3; D uncertain. The length of the CDR3 is 15 residues. Germline values: CDR1 DFQATT, CDR2 SNEGSKA (reference sequence). V gave up 0 bases and J gave up 2 bases, with 12 bases separating them. CDR3 loop: CSARDRLGPTDTQYF. CDR3 DNA sequence: TGCAGTGCTAGAGATCGGTTAGGACCCACAGATACGCAGTATTTT.

This clonotype appeared a few times. V gene TRBV9 combines with J gene TRBJ2-2; the D is unclear. Trimming removed 0 bases from V and 10 bases from J, with 7 bases in between. The CDR3 covers 12 residues. Germline-derived CDR1 and CDR2 are SGDLS and YYNGEE. CDR3 in DNA: TGTGCCAGCAGCGTAGCCCTGGCGGAGCTGTTTTTT. Translating it yields CASSVALAELFF.

The chain carries TRBV5-1 and TRBJ1-1; D is possibly TRBD1 (5 bases). The CDR3 runs to 15 residues. The germline V and J ends were trimmed by 4 bases and 0 bases, with 13 bases remaining between them. CDR1 and CDR2 (germline): SGHRS, YFSETQ. The CDR3 DNA follows: TGCGCCAGCAGCAGAAAGACGGACATGAACACTGAAGCTTTCTTT. It yields the protein CASSRKTDMNTEAFF.

This clonotype was recorded a few times. The genes are TRBV4-2 and TRBJ2-7; 8 bases align to TRBD2. Germline trimming cut 0 bases from V and 5 bases from J; bases unmatched to any gene: 9. The CDR3 is 16 amino acids. Germline assignment: CDR1 LGHNA and CDR2 YNFKEQ. The CDR3 DNA is TGTGCCAGCAGCCAAGAGGGGGGACTAGTTCTCGACGAGCAGTACTTC. Translated: CASSQEGGLVLDEQYF.

This clonotype was seen a few times. The chain uses TRBV10-3 and TRBJ2-3; 13 bases align to TRBD2. Trimming removed 2 bases from V and 1 base from J; junction bases left unmatched: 15. CDR1 ENHRY and CDR2 SYGVKD come from the germline V gene. The CDR3 sequence is 21 residues long. CDR3 nucleotides: TGTGCCATCAGTGAGAGGATGTATGGACTAGCGGGAGTAGACGGCACAGATACGCAGTATTTT. Encoded protein: CAISERMYGLAGVDGTDTQYF.

The table lists this clonotype with a few counts. The rearrangement uses TRBV12-3 or TRBV12-4 and TRBJ1-1; a possible D gene is TRBD1 (5 bases). This CDR3 is 14 amino acids long. The V and J ends lost 7 bases and 7 bases respectively, with 19 bases between them. CDR3 in DNA: TGTGCCAGCACTTCTAATGGGGGGTTGGGTGAAGCTTTCTTT. Translating gives CASTSNGGLGEAFF.

This clonotype was counted only a few times. The chain carries TRBV15 and TRBJ2-5, with D hard to call. The V end lost 0 bases, the J end lost 1 base, and 9 bases lay between the germline ends. CDR3 size: 15 residues. In germline, CDR1 is LNHNV, CDR2 YYDKDF (reference sequence). Here the CDR3 DNA reads TGTGCCACCAGCAGAGATCCCCGGGTCCAAGAGACCCAGTACTTC. Its protein is CATSRDPRVQETQYF. The full variable domain, in which reference TRBV15 and TRBJ2-5 provide the parts outside the CDR3, is DAMVIQNPRYQVTQFGKPVTLSCSQTLNHNVMYWYQQKSSQAPKLLFHYYDKDFNNEADTPDNFQSRRPNTSFCFLDIRSPGLGDTAMYLCATSRDPRVQETQYFGPGTRLLVL.

This clonotype has only a few counts. The chain uses TRBV9 and TRBJ2-1, with D perhaps TRBD1 (5 bases). V gave up 3 bases and J gave up 2 bases, with 9 bases separating them. Germline V gene lookup returns CDR1 SGDLS and CDR2 YYNGEE. This CDR3 spans 14 amino acids. CDR3 sequence: CASSGRVTYNEQFF. The CDR3, as DNA: TGTGCCAGCAGCGGCAGGGTGACCTACAATGAGCAGTTCTTC.

CDR3 bases: TGTGCCAGCAGCTCGATTCGGAATGAGCAGTTCTTC. Translation: CASSSIRNEQFF. This chain uses TRBV13 with TRBJ2-1; D remains unclear. The CDR3 loop spans 12 amino acids. Trimming removed 4 bases from V and 7 bases from J, with 8 bases in between. Germline-derived CDR1 and CDR2 are PRHDT and FYEKMQ (reference sequence).

The table lists this clonotype with many counts. The chain carries TRBV12-3 or TRBV12-4 and TRBJ2-4; D is perhaps TRBD2 (7 bases). The CDR3 extends over 15 amino acids. V gave up 6 bases and J gave up 10 bases, with 22 bases separating them. The CDR3 sequence: CASSSPGGREGIQYF. The CDR3 DNA is TGTGCCAGCAGCTCACCTGGGGGCAGGGAGGGAATTCAGTACTTC.